The 18 T cell receptor beta chains below come from one sample, sequenced in a study of T-cell memory formation after mild COVID-19. TCRdb reprocessed the 5' RACE reads via MiXCR and lists one record per CDR3 protein. The table lists under 200,000 distinct CDR3 sequences, 10% to 15% of them singletons, with approximately 3.6% in the top ten. The sequencing input was PBMCs or a T cell subset sorted from them (not recorded which). Receptors originate from a man between 18 and 35 years old who had mild COVID-19 (a few samples of this study predate the infection). Cell type and time point are not known.

This clonotype was recorded many times. The gene calls are TRBV7-8 and TRBJ1-2, with a possible D match to TRBD1 (5 bases). The V end lost 5 bases, the J end lost 0 bases, and 13 bases lay between the germline ends. The CDR3 has 15 amino acids. Germline V gene lookup returns CDR1 SGHVS and CDR2 FQNEAQ. CDR3 amino acids: CASSPRRGANYGYTF. CDR3 nucleotides: TGTGCCAGCAGCCCTCGGAGGGGAGCTAACTATGGCTACACCTTC.

The V and J genes are TRBV5-1 and TRBJ2-2; 7 nucleotides agree with TRBD2. With V trimmed by 0 bases and J by 7 bases, 6 bases remained unmatched. CDR3 length: 15 amino acids. Germline V gene lookup returns CDR1 SGHRS and CDR2 YFSETQ. CDR3: CASSLGSGDLGELFF. The CDR3 bases are TGCGCCAGCAGCTTGGGCAGCGGGGATCTCGGGGAGCTGTTTTTT.

This clonotype was counted once. The V gene is TRBV25-1, the J gene TRBJ2-3, with 11 positions matching TRBD2. Germline V CDR1 and CDR2: MGHDK, SYGVNS. CDR3 size: 14 residues. Losses at the gene ends were 3 bases for V and 4 bases for J; bases not matched to a gene: 0. DNA for the CDR3: TGTGCCAGCAGTGAGACTAGCGGGGCAGATACGCAGTATTTT. Translated, it gives CASSETSGADTQYF.

Many counts were recorded for this clonotype. The V gene is TRBV4-3, the J gene TRBJ2-2; D is undetermined. Germline-derived CDR1 and CDR2 are LGHNA and YSLEER. The CDR3 is made up of 16 amino acids. The V end was cut by 1 base, the J end by 2 bases, with 11 bases between. The CDR3 region has the DNA TGCGCCAGCAGCCAAGCTACCTTCAGTAACACCGGGGAGCTGTTTTTT. This gives the protein CASSQATFSNTGELFF.

J is TRBJ1-2 and V is TRBV7-2; TRBD1 is a possible D gene (5 bases). With 5 bases removed from V and 7 bases from J, the gap between germline ends came to 23 bases. CDR1 and CDR2 (germline): SGHTA, FQGNSA. The CDR3 spans 16 residues. In nucleotides, the CDR3 is TGTGCCAGCAGCACCGCCGGGACCGAGATCGCTCGTGGCTACACCTTC. Amino acid sequence: CASSTAGTEIARGYTF.

This clonotype was seen repeatedly, ten times or more. The rearrangement uses TRBV7-2 and TRBJ2-5; 9 nucleotides align to TRBD2. V trimming: 1 base; J trimming: 7 bases; junction bases outside the gene matches: 7. The CDR3 totals 15 residues. Germline V gives CDR1 SGHTA, CDR2 FQGNSA. In DNA form, the CDR3 reads TGTGCCAGCAGCTTAGAGACCGGGACTAGCTTGACCCAGTACTTC. Its protein product is CASSLETGTSLTQYF. The whole variable domain, filled in from reference TRBV7-2 and TRBJ2-5, reads GAGVSQSPSNKVTEKGKDVELRCDPISGHTALYWYRQSLGQGLEFLIYFQGNSAPDKSGLPSDRFSAERTGGSVSTLTIQRTQQEDSAVYLCASSLETGTSLTQYFGPGTRLLVL.

The chain is built from TRBV9 and TRBJ2-4, with 8 bases identical to TRBD1. In germline, CDR1 is SGDLS, CDR2 YYNGEE. The CDR3 has 13 amino acids. Unmatched junction bases numbered 2, after V lost 1 base and J lost 8 bases. The CDR3 coding sequence is TGTGCCAGCAGCGTAAACAGGGGGGACATTCAGTACTTC. Translation gives CASSVNRGDIQYF.

This clonotype was recorded a few times. One junction end disagrees with the germline gene, perhaps due to a read error. The rearrangement uses TRBV5-1 and TRBJ2-6; D possibly uses TRBD1 or TRBD2 (5 bases each). In germline, CDR1 is SGHRS, CDR2 YFSETQ. This CDR3 is built from 16 residues. The DNA of the CDR3 is TGCGCCAGCACCTTGGGGGTGAGCTCTGGGGCCAACGTCCTGACTTTC. It translates to CASTLGVSSGANVLTF.

This sequence joins TRBV10-2 and TRBJ1-5; D is unresolved. The CDR3 consists of 15 residues. Looked up from germline, CDR1 is WSHSY and CDR2 is SAAADI. V gave up 6 bases and J gave up 0 bases, with 12 bases separating them. The CDR3 bases are TGCGCCAGCAGGGCAGGAGTCTATAGCAATCAGCCCCAGCATTTT. Translation gives CASRAGVYSNQPQHF.

This clonotype has more than one count but fewer than ten. The rearrangement uses TRBV6-5 and TRBJ2-2; maybe TRBD2 (6 bases). This CDR3 is built from 15 residues. V lost 6 bases, J lost 0 bases, and 11 bases lay in between. CDR1 MNHEY and CDR2 SVGAGI come from the germline V gene. The CDR3 protein is CASRPRTTNTGELFF. DNA of the CDR3: TGTGCCAGCAGGCCTAGGACTACGAACACCGGGGAGCTGTTTTTT.

This clonotype has a count of ten or more. The rearrangement links TRBV4-2 to TRBJ2-7; 11 bases map to TRBD2. Germline CDR1 reads LGHNA; CDR2 reads YNFKEQ. The CDR3 covers 19 residues. With V trimmed by 2 bases and J by 3 bases, 15 bases remained unmatched. The CDR3 sequence: CASSQIGGGRTSGYYEQYF. CDR3 nucleotide sequence: TGTGCCAGCAGCCAAATCGGGGGTGGCAGGACTAGCGGGTACTACGAGCAGTACTTC.

This clonotype came up a few times. The chain has TRBV25-1 and TRBJ2-3; 8 bases match TRBD2. CDR3 length equals 15 residues. V trimming: 6 bases; J trimming: 2 bases; junction bases outside the gene matches: 7. Germline V gives CDR1 MGHDK, CDR2 SYGVNS. The CDR3 is CASSASGGFTDTQYF. CDR3 DNA: TGTGCCAGCAGCGCAAGCGGGGGTTTCACAGATACGCAGTATTTT.

This clonotype was found many times. The gene calls are TRBV12-3 or TRBV12-4 and TRBJ1-3, with D unclear. V lost 2 bases and J lost 0, with 5 bases in between. The CDR3 consists of 14 residues. The CDR3 DNA reads as TGTGCCAGCAGTTTATGGAGCTCTGGAAACACCATATATTTT. Protein product: CASSLWSSGNTIYF.

This clonotype was counted only a few times. This clone may be a read error of a much larger clone one base away. The chain joins TRBV7-2 to TRBJ2-2; a possible D gene is TRBD1 (6 bases). The CDR3 length is 17 residues. Germline V CDR1 and CDR2: SGHTA, FQGNSA. Written as DNA, the CDR3 is TGTGCCGGCAGTCCAACCAAACAGGGTACGAGCACCGGGGAGCTGTTTTTT. Translated, it gives CAGSPTKQGTSTGELFF.

This clonotype was found a few times. The chain joins TRBV2 to TRBJ1-6, with D hard to call. This CDR3 comprises 13 residues. The germline V gene has CDR1 SNHLY and CDR2 FYNNEI. Trimming left V 10 bases short and J 7 bases short, with 14 bases between. The DNA for the CDR3 is TGTGCCACTCACATCATTCACAATTCACCCCTCCACTTT. Translation: CATHIIHNSPLHF.

This clonotype was recorded once. The V gene is TRBV6-6, the J gene TRBJ2-2; D gene ambiguous. Between the trimmed V and J ends, which lost 1 base and 1 base, there was a span of 13 bases. Germline lookup yields CDR1 MNHNY and CDR2 SVGAGI (reference sequence). The CDR3 runs 17 residues. DNA of the CDR3: TGTGCCAGCAGTTACTGGCCGCGGCGGAGGAACACCGGGGAGCTGTTTTTT. Its protein is CASSYWPRRRNTGELFF.

Only a few counts were recorded for this clonotype. This chain links TRBV9 with TRBJ2-3; D uncertain. The CDR3 is 15 amino acids. V was cut by 0 bases and J by 3 bases, with 11 bases left in between. In germline, CDR1 is SGDLS, CDR2 YYNGEE. The CDR3 DNA reads as TGTGCCAGCAGCGTAGATCAGGTTCTTACAGATACGCAGTATTTT. It translates to CASSVDQVLTDTQYF.

Only a few counts were recorded for this clonotype. V is TRBV12-5 and J is TRBJ1-6, with D perhaps matching TRBD1 (5 bases). Germline V gene data show CDR1 as LGHNT and CDR2 as FRNRAP. The CDR3 is 14 amino acids. The germline V and J ends were trimmed by 1 base and 10 bases, with 11 bases remaining between them. DNA for the CDR3: TGTGCTAGTGGTTTGGGGGACCTCTGGTCACCCCTCCACTTT. Protein product: CASGLGDLWSPLHF.